This TCR beta chain appears in the sequencing data of a study of Ad26.COV2.S vaccination and SARS-CoV-2 variants. The overall study: Dosing was one shot or two shots 56 days apart. Regarding the study as a whole: Spike-specific TCR breadth in vaccine recipients exceeded that seen in placebo recipients. Vaccine and placebo groups showed comparable non-spike TCR breadth.

Treatment defined: around 19 received Ad26.COV2.S at low or high dose, single or two shots; 5 received placebo; per-sample allocation not given. Samples were taken on day 63 after the first vaccine or placebo injection. V lost 5 bases, J lost 1 base, and 9 bases stayed unmatched. CDR3 length: 16 residues. Germline V lookup: CDR1 SGHTA, CDR2 FQGNSA. Assay: immunoSEQ multiplex PCR; the TCRdb copy retains only in-frame clones and omits some. Altogether about 350,000 clones are present, more than 75% being singletons, with the ten largest covering around 3.3%. On this clone: Its antigen is currently unknown.

The specimen comprised peripheral blood, sampled in a trial of Ad26.COV2.S vaccine versus placebo. The chain recombines TRBV7-2 with TRBJ2-5; 8 bases match TRBD1. The receptor was derived from a person aged 18 to 59 who received the Ad26.COV2.S COVID-19 vaccine or a placebo. The CDR3 sequence: CASSPTLGQGQETQYF. In nucleotides, the CDR3 is TGTGCCAGCAGCCCGACCCTCGGACAGGGCCAAGAGACCCAGTACTTC.